Shown below are 28 T cell receptor beta chains from a single sample sequenced in a study of T cell changes during pregnancy in multiple sclerosis. Method: immunoSEQ multiplex PCR; TCRdb's copy keeps in-frame clones and lacks some. The sample carries about 32,000 clones, 89% recorded once. The input for sequencing was CD8+ T cells from peripheral blood mononuclear cells, taken in the second trimester of pregnancy. These receptors were taken from a female donor with multiple sclerosis, enrolled in a pregnancy study.

This chain joins TRBV14 and TRBJ2-4, with TRBD1 as a possible D gene (6 bases). The germline V gene has CDR1 SGHDN and CDR2 FVKESK. V shed 0 bases and J shed 7 bases, with 16 bases lying between them. CDR3 length: 16 amino acids. In DNA, the CDR3 is TGTGCCAGCAGCCAAGAGTTGGGGGACAATCGGAACATTCAGTACTTC. As protein: CASSQELGDNRNIQYF.

The chain carries TRBV27 and TRBJ2-1; tentatively, D is TRBD2 (7 bases). With 5 bases removed from V and 9 bases from J, the gap between germline ends came to 17 bases. The CDR3 covers 14 residues. Germline V gene sequence: CDR1 MNHEY, CDR2 SMNVEV (reference sequence). The CDR3 bases are TGTGCCAGCAGTCCCTTGCCGGGGGGCACTGAGCAGTTCTTC. Amino acid sequence: CASSPLPGGTEQFF.

The chain recombines TRBV28 with TRBJ1-1; D is possibly TRBD1 (5 bases). The germline V gene encodes CDR1 MDHEN and CDR2 SYDVKM. The length of the CDR3 is 15 residues. The V and J ends lost 1 base and 1 base respectively, with 10 bases between them. Written as DNA, the CDR3 is TGTGCCAGCAGTTTATATCGGCAGGGGAACACTGAAGCTTTCTTT. This gives the protein CASSLYRQGNTEAFF.

The V and J genes are TRBV6-6 and TRBJ2-3; 11 positions match TRBD1. Per germline, CDR1 MNHNY and CDR2 SVGAGI (reference sequence). V shed 5 bases and J 6 bases; nucleotides not matched to a gene: 7. The CDR3 extends over 15 amino acids. CDR3 amino acids: CASSQGQGVGDTQYF. CDR3 DNA: TGTGCCAGCAGTCAGGGACAGGGGGTTGGGGATACGCAGTATTTT.

This chain joins TRBV9 and TRBJ1-5, with D possibly TRBD1 on 6 matching bases. V lost 4 bases and J lost 3, with 11 bases in between. CDR3 length: 14 amino acids. Germline CDR1 and CDR2: SGDLS and YYNGEE. The CDR3 is CASSRTALNQPQHF. DNA for the CDR3: TGTGCCAGCAGCCGGACAGCCCTCAATCAGCCCCAGCATTTT. Complete variable domain (other parts from reference TRBV9 and TRBJ1-5): DSGVTQTPKHLITATGQRVTLRCSPRSGDLSVYWYQQSLDQGLQFLIQYYNGEERAKGNILERFSAQQFPDLHSELNLSSLELGDSALYFCASSRTALNQPQHFGDGTRLSIL.

With regard to this clone: The junction and the germline gene differ at one end; a read error may be behind it. V gene TRBV7-3 combines with J gene TRBJ2-2; 7 bases are shared with TRBD2. The CDR3 consists of 13 residues. The V gene's germline CDR1 is SGHTA and CDR2 FQGTGA. CDR3 nucleotide sequence: TGTGCCAGCAGCCCTTTTTTGGGGGGGAGGTTTTCCTTT. Amino acid sequence: CASSPFLGGRFSF.

This clone was seen more than once but under ten times. This sequence joins TRBV29-1 and TRBJ1-2, with 7 bases lining up with TRBD1. The CDR3 covers 17 residues. The germline CDR1 and CDR2 sequences are SQVTM and ANQGSEA. The V segment lost 1 base and the J segment 0 bases; nucleotides outside the gene matches: 11. The CDR3 DNA reads as TGCAGCGTTGAAGGGATACAGGGGCTTCCTTCTAACTATGGCTACACCTTC. This sequence encodes CSVEGIQGLPSNYGYTF.

This clone was observed a handful of times. This chain joins TRBV9 and TRBJ2-5; tentative D call: TRBD2 (6 bases). Germline CDR1 SGDLS, CDR2 YYNGEE. V was clipped by 3 bases and J by 0 bases, with 12 bases between them. The CDR3 extends over 15 amino acids. CDR3 protein: CASSARGLHQETQYF. The CDR3 DNA reads TGTGCCAGCAGCGCTAGGGGACTCCACCAAGAGACCCAGTACTTC.

The chain carries TRBV6-1 and TRBJ2-5; 8 nucleotides align to TRBD1. The ends lost 0 bases at V and 5 bases at J; junction bases unmatched: 5. Germline lookup yields CDR1 MNHNS and CDR2 SASEGT. The CDR3 length is 15 residues. The CDR3 loop reads CASSEALRQGETQYF. The CDR3 region has the DNA TGTGCCAGCAGTGAAGCGCTAAGACAGGGGGAGACCCAGTACTTC.

This sequence joins TRBV4-1 and TRBJ2-5, with D unclear. The CDR3 length is 13 residues. Germline V lookup: CDR1 MGHRA, CDR2 YSYEKL. Trimming took off 1 base at V and 5 bases at J, with 8 bases between the two ends. The CDR3 region has the DNA TGCGCCAGCAGCCAAGCGTCTGCGGAGACCCAGTACTTC. Translating it yields CASSQASAETQYF.

V and J are TRBV9 and TRBJ1-1, with 7 bases matching TRBD1. There are 16 residues in the CDR3. V was pared by 0 bases and J by 1 base, with 6 bases of the junction left unmatched. In germline, CDR1 is SGDLS, CDR2 YYNGEE. CDR3 coding DNA: TGTGCCAGCAGCGTAGGTAGGGGGCTTAAGAACACTGAAGCTTTCTTT. Translation gives CASSVGRGLKNTEAFF.

The chain combines TRBV15 with TRBJ1-1; TRBD1 might be the D (5 bases). CDR1 and CDR2 from the germline V gene are LNHNV and YYDKDF (reference sequence). The V gene lost 0 bases and the J gene lost 4 bases, with 12 bases spanning the gap. The CDR3 contains 15 residues. CDR3 sequence reads: CATSRDRAVSTEAFF. As DNA, the CDR3 is TGTGCCACCAGCAGAGACAGGGCGGTGAGCACTGAAGCTTTCTTT.

This chain connects TRBV6-5 to TRBJ1-2; TRBD1 aligns across 9 bases. CDR1 is MNHEY and CDR2 is SVGAGI in the germline V gene. Trimming cost V 4 bases and J 4 bases; bases outside gene matches: 4. The CDR3 length is 14 residues. This CDR3 is CASSLQGAGYGYTF. CDR3 in DNA: TGTGCCAGCAGTTTACAGGGGGCGGGCTATGGCTACACCTTC.

The chain combines TRBV27 with TRBJ1-1; TRBD1 is a possible D gene (5 bases). This CDR3 contains 14 residues. Germline loops: CDR1 MNHEY, CDR2 SMNVEV (reference sequence). V was trimmed by 0 bases and J by 5 bases, leaving 10 bases between them. DNA for the CDR3: TGTGCCAGCAGTTTATCGGGGGGATGGACTGAAGCTTTCTTT. Translating gives CASSLSGGWTEAFF.

Remarks on this clone: Other DNA sequences in this sample translate to the same CDR3. The chain has TRBV5-4 and TRBJ1-1; D is unclear. Deletions cut 4 bases from V and 1 base from J, with 8 bases between. Germline V gives CDR1 SGHNT, CDR2 YYREEE (reference sequence). The CDR3 is 13 residues long. CDR3 residues: CASSRRGNTEAFF. In nucleotides, the CDR3 is TGTGCCAGCAGCCGTCGGGGGAACACTGAAGCTTTCTTT.

This clone was picked up one time. V usage is TRBV6-5 and J usage is TRBJ2-1; D is possibly TRBD2 (6 bases). The CDR3 sequence is 13 residues long. Trimming removed 5 bases from V and 9 bases from J, with 14 bases in between. CDR1 MNHEY and CDR2 SVGAGI come from the germline V gene. The CDR3 nucleotides read TGTGCCAGCAGTCCTGGGACTTTAGCTGAGCAGTTCTTC. Translated, it gives CASSPGTLAEQFF.

The rearrangement joins TRBV5-1 to TRBJ2-7; TRBD1 agrees at 8 bases. Germline V gene sequence: CDR1 SGHRS, CDR2 YFSETQ. V lost 5 bases and J lost 5; bases outside the gene matches: 9. This CDR3 is built from 14 residues. The CDR3 here is CASRLRTGTHEQYF. In nucleotides, the CDR3 is TGCGCCAGCAGACTCCGGACAGGGACCCACGAGCAGTACTTC.

This clone qualifies as medium-sized. This chain links TRBV4-1 with TRBJ2-5; TRBD1 agrees at 9 bases. The CDR3 extends over 13 amino acids. V trimming: 3 bases; J trimming: 4 bases; junction bases outside the gene matches: 0. Germline V gene sequence: CDR1 MGHRA, CDR2 YSYEKL. CDR3 protein: CASSQDRGETQYF. The CDR3 coding sequence is TGCGCCAGCAGCCAGGACAGGGGAGAGACCCAGTACTTC.

J is TRBJ2-2 and V is TRBV7-9; no clear D. The CDR3 has 19 amino acids. Germline CDR1 SEHNR, CDR2 FQNEAQ (reference sequence). Between the trimmed V and J ends, which lost 3 bases and 4 bases, there was a span of 24 bases. Written as DNA, the CDR3 is TGTGCCAGCAGCTTGGGTATGAACACCGAAAGCACGGGCACCGGGGAGCTGTTTTTT. This codes for CASSLGMNTESTGTGELFF.

The chain is built from TRBV6-9 and TRBJ2-7; 7 nucleotides align to TRBD1. The junction had 12 bases not matched to a gene; V was cut back by 2 bases and J by 5 bases. CDR3 size: 16 residues. Germline CDR1 and CDR2: MNHGY and SVAAGI. The CDR3 nucleotides read TGTGCCAGCAGTTATCCCCGGGACAGTTGGTTGGACGAGCAGTACTTC. Translated: CASSYPRDSWLDEQYF.

The chain joins TRBV11-3 to TRBJ2-1; weak D call: TRBD2 (5 bases). V lost 5 bases, J lost 4 bases, and 9 bases lay in between. Germline V gene lookup returns CDR1 SGHNT and CDR2 YENEEA. The CDR3 is 13 residues long. CDR3 bases: TGTGCCAGCAGCCCCCGGGGTTACAATGAGCAGTTCTTC. Protein product: CASSPRGYNEQFF.

The chain has TRBV28 and TRBJ2-3; D unclear. Germline V gives CDR1 MDHEN, CDR2 SYDVKM. The CDR3 covers 11 residues. Deletions cut 0 bases from V and 12 bases from J, with 7 bases between. CDR3 nucleotides: TGTGCCAGCAGTTTATGGCAGGCCCAGTATTTT. It specifies CASSLWQAQYF.

The chain is built from TRBV5-1 and TRBJ2-6; D might be TRBD1 (5 bases). This CDR3 is built from 18 residues. Between the trimmed V and J ends, which lost 0 bases and 2 bases, there was a span of 15 bases. Germline lookup yields CDR1 SGHRS and CDR2 YFSETQ. The CDR3 loop reads CASSLGEVGEPGANVLTF. CDR3 sequence (DNA): TGCGCCAGCAGCTTGGGGGAAGTAGGGGAACCTGGGGCCAACGTCCTGACTTTC. The whole variable domain, filled in from reference TRBV5-1 and TRBJ2-6, reads KAGVTQTPRYLIKTRGQQVTLSCSPISGHRSVSWYQQTPGQGLQFLFEYFSETQRNKGNFPGRFSGRQFSNSRSEMNVSTLELGDSALYLCASSLGEVGEPGANVLTFGAGSRLTVL.

A word on this clone: The sample holds other DNA sequences that translate to the same CDR3. J is TRBJ1-5 and V is TRBV27; TRBD1 might be the D (5 bases). This CDR3 has 13 amino acids. Trimming left V 2 bases short and J 6 bases short, with 8 bases between. CDR1 is MNHEY and CDR2 is SMNVEV in the germline V gene (reference sequence). The CDR3 loop reads CASSLRGGQPQHF. In DNA form, the CDR3 reads TGTGCCAGCAGTTTAAGGGGCGGTCAGCCCCAGCATTTT.

The chain combines TRBV9 with TRBJ1-5; no clear D. Germline CDR1 and CDR2: SGDLS and YYNGEE. The CDR3 consists of 13 residues. The V and J ends lost 0 bases and 5 bases respectively, with 6 bases between them. The DNA for the CDR3 is TGTGCCAGCAGCGTAGGGGCAGATCAGCCCCAGCATTTT. Translated: CASSVGADQPQHF.

CDR3 region: CASSLSRETGAHGYTF. CDR3 nucleotides: TGTGCCAGCAGCTTGAGTCGCGAGACAGGAGCCCATGGCTACACCTTC. This rearrangement joins TRBV5-4 to TRBJ1-2; TRBD1 might be the D (6 bases). Germline assignment: CDR1 SGHNT and CDR2 YYREEE (reference sequence). CDR3 length: 16 residues. The V end lost 1 base, the J end lost 6 bases, and 19 bases lay between the germline ends. Together with reference TRBV5-4 and TRBJ1-2, the CDR3 gives the full variable domain: ETGVTQSPTHLIKTRGQQVTLRCSSQSGHNTVSWYQQALGQGPQFIFQYYREEENGRGNFPPRFSGLQFPNYSSELNVNALELDDSALYLCASSLSRETGAHGYTFGSGTRLTVV.

The V and J genes are TRBV27 and TRBJ1-1; no firm D call. Trimming shortened V by 3 bases and J by 0 bases, and 11 bases separated the two germline ends. Germline loops: CDR1 MNHEY, CDR2 SMNVEV (reference sequence). The CDR3 has 15 residues. Here the CDR3 DNA reads TGTGCCAGCAGTTTTATCTGGTCAGTGAACACTGAAGCTTTCTTT. Translating it yields CASSFIWSVNTEAFF.

The genes are TRBV7-8 and TRBJ2-2, with a possible D match to TRBD2 (7 bases). This CDR3 spans 16 amino acids. Trimming took off 2 bases at V and 4 bases at J, with 14 bases between the two ends. The germline gives CDR1 SGHVS, CDR2 FQNEAQ. The CDR3 spells CASSLRGRGGTGELFF. As DNA, the CDR3 is TGTGCCAGCAGCTTACGGGGGAGGGGGGGCACCGGGGAGCTGTTTTTT.